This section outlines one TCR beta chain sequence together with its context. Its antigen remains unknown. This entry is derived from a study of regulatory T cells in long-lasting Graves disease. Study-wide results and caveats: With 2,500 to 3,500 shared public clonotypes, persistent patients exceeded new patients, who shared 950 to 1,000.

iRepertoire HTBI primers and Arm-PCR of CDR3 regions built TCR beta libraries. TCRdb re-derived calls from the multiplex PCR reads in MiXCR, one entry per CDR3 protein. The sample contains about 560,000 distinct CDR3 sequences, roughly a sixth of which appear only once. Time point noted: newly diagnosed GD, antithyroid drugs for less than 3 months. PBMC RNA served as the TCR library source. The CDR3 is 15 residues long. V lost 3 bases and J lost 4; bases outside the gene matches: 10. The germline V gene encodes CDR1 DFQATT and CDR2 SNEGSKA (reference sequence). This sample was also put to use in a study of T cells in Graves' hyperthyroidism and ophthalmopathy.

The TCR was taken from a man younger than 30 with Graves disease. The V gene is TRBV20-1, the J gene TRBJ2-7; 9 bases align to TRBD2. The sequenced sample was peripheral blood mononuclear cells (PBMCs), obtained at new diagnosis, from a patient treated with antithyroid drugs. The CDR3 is CSASATSGGFYEQYF. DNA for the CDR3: TGCAGTGCTAGTGCGACTAGCGGAGGGTTTTACGAGCAGTACTTC.